Included here is one TCR beta chain sequence, with context. The sample comes from a study of blood T cell repertoires in COVID-19. Study context: Material from acute and convalescent COVID-19 was sourced from the United States, Italy and Spain. PBMCs, B-cell-depleted T cells, or T cells provided the cDNA or gDNA that made up the material.

Per the study methods: Estimates of nucleated cell counts were drawn from the amplification of reference gene primers. Profiling relied on immunoSEQ multiplex PCR, and the TCRdb table lists in-frame clones only, not all of them. Clonal size and the V and J genes are those of that table, whereas D and trimming came from the DNA. In the table there are tens of thousands of clones, approximately 80% of which are singletons. This CDR3 is built from 14 residues. Germline V gene sequence: CDR1 SGDLS, CDR2 YYNGEE. V shed 4 bases and J 2 bases; nucleotides not matched to a gene: 4. Seattle-derived patients entered the study during active infection and were followed longitudinally.

Sample: peripheral blood. The sequence was collected from a man under 40 with COVID-19, enrolled during active disease. The chain carries TRBV9 and TRBJ2-3, with 7 nucleotides matching TRBD2. The CDR3 DNA sequence: TGTGCCAGCAGCTCCCGGGACTACACAGATACGCAGTATTTT. As protein: CASSSRDYTDTQYF.